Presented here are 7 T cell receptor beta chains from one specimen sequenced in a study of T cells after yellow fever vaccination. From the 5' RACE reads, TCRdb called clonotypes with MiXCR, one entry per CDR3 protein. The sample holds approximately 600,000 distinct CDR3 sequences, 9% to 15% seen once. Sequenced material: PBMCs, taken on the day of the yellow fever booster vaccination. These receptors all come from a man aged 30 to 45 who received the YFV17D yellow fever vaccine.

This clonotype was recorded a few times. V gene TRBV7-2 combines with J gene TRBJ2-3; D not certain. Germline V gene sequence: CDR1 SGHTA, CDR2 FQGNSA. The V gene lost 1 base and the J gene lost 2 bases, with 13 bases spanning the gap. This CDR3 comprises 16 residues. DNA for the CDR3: TGTGCCAGCAGCTTAGTTGGTCCAGCCACCACAGATACGCAGTATTTT. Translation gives CASSLVGPATTDTQYF.

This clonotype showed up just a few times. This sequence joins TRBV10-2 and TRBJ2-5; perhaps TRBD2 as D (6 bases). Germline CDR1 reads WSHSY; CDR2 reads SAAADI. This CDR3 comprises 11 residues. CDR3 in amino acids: CGSMGGETQYF. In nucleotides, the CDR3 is TGCGGTTCTATGGGGGGAGAGACCCAGTACTTC.

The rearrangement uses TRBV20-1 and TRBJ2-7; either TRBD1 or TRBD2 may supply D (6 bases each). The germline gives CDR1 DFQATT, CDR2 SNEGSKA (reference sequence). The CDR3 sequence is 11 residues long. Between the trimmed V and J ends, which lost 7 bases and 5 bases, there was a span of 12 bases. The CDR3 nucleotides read TGCAGTGGTAAGGGGGGTGACGAGCAGTACTTC. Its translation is CSGKGGDEQYF.

CDR3 in amino acids: CSASGTGDFDEQYF. The CDR3 DNA reads as TGCAGTGCTAGTGGGACAGGGGATTTCGACGAGCAGTACTTC. The gene calls are TRBV20-1 and TRBJ2-7, with TRBD1 matching 10 bases. Germline CDR1 reads DFQATT; CDR2 reads SNEGSKA (reference sequence). The CDR3 has 14 amino acids. V dropped 3 bases and J dropped 5; count of bases not matched to a gene: 7.

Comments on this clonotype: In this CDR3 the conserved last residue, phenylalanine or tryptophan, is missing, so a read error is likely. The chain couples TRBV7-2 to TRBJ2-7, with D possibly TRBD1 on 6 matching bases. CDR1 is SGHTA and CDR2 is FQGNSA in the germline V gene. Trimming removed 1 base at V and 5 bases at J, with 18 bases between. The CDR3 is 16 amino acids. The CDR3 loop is CASSLGPGVVKNEQYL. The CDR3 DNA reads TGTGCCAGCAGCTTAGGTCCAGGGGTCGTGAAAAACGAGCAGTACCTC.

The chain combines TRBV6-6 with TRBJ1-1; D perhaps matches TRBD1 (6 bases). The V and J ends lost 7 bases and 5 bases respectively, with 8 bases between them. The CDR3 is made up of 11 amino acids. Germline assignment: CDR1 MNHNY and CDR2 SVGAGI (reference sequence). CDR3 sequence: CASITGTEAFF. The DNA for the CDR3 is TGTGCCAGCATTACAGGGACTGAAGCTTTCTTT.

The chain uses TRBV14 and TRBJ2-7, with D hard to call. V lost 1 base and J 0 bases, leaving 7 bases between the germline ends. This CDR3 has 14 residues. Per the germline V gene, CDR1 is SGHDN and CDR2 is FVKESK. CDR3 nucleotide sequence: TGTGCCAGCAGCCAAGCTCAGGTCTCCTACGAGCAGTACTTC. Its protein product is CASSQAQVSYEQYF.